This T cell receptor beta chain was retrieved from a study of shared clonotypes between healthy human individuals. The ends lost 3 bases at V and 0 bases at J; junction bases unmatched: 6. Germline V lookup: CDR1 SGDLS, CDR2 YYNGEE. This CDR3 is 15 amino acids long. With regard to this clone: Its specificity is unknown.

Naive CD8 populations comprised CD45RO-negative cells positively selected for CCR7, excluding terminally differentiated effector memory CD45RA+ cells. Donors, without exception, were Caucasian adults residing in Nashville, Tennessee. Assay: immunoSEQ multiplex PCR; the TCRdb copy retains only in-frame clones and omits some. The top ten clones hold roughly 1.8% of a sample with millions of clones, about 92% of them seen once. Study observations and caveats: Non-shared clonotypes displayed generation probabilities falling below those of clonotypes present in all four donors. On the whole, naive subsets had larger estimated richness than memory subsets had.

What was sequenced was naive CD8+ T cells from PBMCs. This TCR derives from a man between 18 and 35 years old in good health. Some clones in this sample may be carry-over from other donors' samples. This chain connects TRBV9 to TRBJ2-7; 7 bases line up with TRBD1. CDR3 residues: CASSAQQGFSYEQYF. CDR3 nucleotides: TGTGCCAGCAGCGCGCAACAGGGGTTCTCCTACGAGCAGTACTTC.